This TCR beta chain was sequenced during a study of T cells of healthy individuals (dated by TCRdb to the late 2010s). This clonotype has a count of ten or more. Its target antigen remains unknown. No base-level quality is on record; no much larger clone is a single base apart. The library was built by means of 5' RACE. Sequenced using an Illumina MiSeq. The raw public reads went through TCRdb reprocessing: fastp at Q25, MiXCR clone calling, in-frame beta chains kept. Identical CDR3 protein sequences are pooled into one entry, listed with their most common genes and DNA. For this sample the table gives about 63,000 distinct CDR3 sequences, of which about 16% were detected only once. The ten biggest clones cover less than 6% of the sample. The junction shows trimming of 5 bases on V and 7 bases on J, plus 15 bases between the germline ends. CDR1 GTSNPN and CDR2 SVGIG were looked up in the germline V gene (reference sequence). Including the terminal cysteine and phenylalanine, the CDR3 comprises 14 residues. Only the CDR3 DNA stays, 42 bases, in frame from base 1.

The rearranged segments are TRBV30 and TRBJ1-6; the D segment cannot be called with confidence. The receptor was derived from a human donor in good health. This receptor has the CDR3 CAWHVGVDNSPLHF. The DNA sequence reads TGTGCCTGGCATGTGGGAGTAGACAATTCACCCCTCCACTTT.